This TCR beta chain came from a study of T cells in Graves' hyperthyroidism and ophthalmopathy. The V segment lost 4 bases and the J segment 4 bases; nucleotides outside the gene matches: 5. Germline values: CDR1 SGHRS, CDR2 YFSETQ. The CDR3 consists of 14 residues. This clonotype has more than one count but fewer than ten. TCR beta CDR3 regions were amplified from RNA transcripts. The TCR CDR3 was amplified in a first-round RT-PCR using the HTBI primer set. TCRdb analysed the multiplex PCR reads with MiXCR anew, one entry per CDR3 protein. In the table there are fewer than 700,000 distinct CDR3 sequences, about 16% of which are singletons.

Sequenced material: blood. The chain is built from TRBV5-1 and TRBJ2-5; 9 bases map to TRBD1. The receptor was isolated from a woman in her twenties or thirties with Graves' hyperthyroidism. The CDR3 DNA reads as TGCGCCAGCAGCGACACAGGGGGCGCAGAGACCCAGTACTTC. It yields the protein CASSDTGGAETQYF.